This entry is about one T cell receptor (beta chain). V lost 3 bases to trimming and J lost 6 bases, with 22 bases between them. This CDR3 region has 17 residues. Germline V CDR1 and CDR2: WSHSY, SAAADI. The data were taken from a study of OX40 agonist ivuxolimab in advanced cancers. Sequenced by immunoSEQ multiplex PCR; TCRdb stores in-frame clones only, minus some. The sample lists roughly 59,000 clones; over 90% were seen once. The clonotype originates from an adult with an advanced solid tumor such as melanoma, head and neck, liver or kidney cancer. Specimen: CD4+ or CD8+ T cells sorted from blood, collected in a trial of the OX40 agonist ivuxolimab. This chain uses TRBV10-2 with TRBJ2-3; D possibly corresponds to TRBD2 (6 bases). CDR3 residues: CASSDPEGGTVGDTQYF. CDR3 coding DNA: TGCGCCAGCAGTGACCCGGAGGGCGGGACGGTCGGGGATACGCAGTATTTT.